The source of this T cell receptor (beta chain) is a study of blood T cell repertoires in COVID-19. Overall study context: Samples came from the United States, Italy and Spain, spanning acute and convalescent COVID-19. In each case, the material was cDNA or gDNA derived from T cells, B-cell-depleted T cells, or PBMCs.

How the authors handled the data: The assay estimated nucleated cells by amplifying reference gene primers. The repertoire was sequenced with immunoSEQ multiplex PCR; TCRdb's copy has only in-frame clones and lacks some. The DNA was the basis for D and trimming; V, J and clone size are from that table. Here the sample spans nearly 55,000 clones, roughly 79% being singletons. The CDR3 spans 14 residues. With 3 bases removed from V and 1 base from J, the gap between germline ends came to 7 bases. The V gene's germline CDR1 is KGHDR and CDR2 SFDVKD. Sequenced material: peripheral blood. V usage is TRBV24-1 and J usage is TRBJ2-3; D uncertain. The sequence was collected from a human donor with active or convalescent COVID-19. The donor label of this sample is uncertain. The CDR3: CATSDLAGTDTQYF. The CDR3 DNA sequence: TGTGCCACCAGTGATCTTGCAGGCACAGATACGCAGTATTTT.